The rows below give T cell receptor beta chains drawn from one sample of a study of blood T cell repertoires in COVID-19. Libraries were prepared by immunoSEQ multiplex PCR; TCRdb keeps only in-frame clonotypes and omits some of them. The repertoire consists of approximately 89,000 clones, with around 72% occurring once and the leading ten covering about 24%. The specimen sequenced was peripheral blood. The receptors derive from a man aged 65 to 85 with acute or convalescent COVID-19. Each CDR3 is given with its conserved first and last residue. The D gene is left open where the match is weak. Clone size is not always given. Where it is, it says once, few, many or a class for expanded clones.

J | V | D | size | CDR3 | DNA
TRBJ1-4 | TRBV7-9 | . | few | CASAGTGAKLFF | TGTGCCAGCGCAGGGACGGGAGCAAAACTGTTTTTT
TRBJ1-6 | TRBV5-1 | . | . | CASSLDAGSSYNSPLHF | TGCGCCAGCAGCTTGGACGCGGGAAGCTCCTATAATTCACCCCTCCACTTT
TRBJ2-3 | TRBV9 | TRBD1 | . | CASSAQPGQVTDTQYF | TGTGCCAGCAGCGCGCAACCGGGACAGGTCACAGATACGCAGTATTTT
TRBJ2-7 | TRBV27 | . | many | CASSLTSRHEQYF | TGTGCCAGCAGTTTAACTAGTCGCCACGAGCAGTACTTC
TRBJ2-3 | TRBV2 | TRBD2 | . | CASSPTSGGSDTQYF | TGTGCCAGCAGTCCGACTAGCGGTGGGTCAGATACGCAGTATTTT
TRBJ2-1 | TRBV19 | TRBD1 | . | CASSTEDRASYNEQFF | TGTGCCAGTAGTACAGAGGACAGGGCATCCTACAATGAGCAGTTCTTC
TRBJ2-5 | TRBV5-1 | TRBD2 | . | CASSDPGGGETQYF | TGCGCCAGCAGCGACCCGGGGGGAGGGGAGACCCAGTACTTC
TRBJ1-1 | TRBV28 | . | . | CAITGSSRPEAFF | TGTGCCATAACAGGGTCGTCTAGGCCTGAAGCTTTCTTT
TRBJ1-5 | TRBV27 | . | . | CASSSGPTGGNQPQHF | TGTGCCAGCAGTTCGGGCCCAACAGGTGGAAATCAGCCCCAGCATTTT
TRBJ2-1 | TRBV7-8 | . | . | CASSSNSGNEQFF | TGTGCCAGCAGCTCGAATAGCGGCAATGAGCAGTTCTTC
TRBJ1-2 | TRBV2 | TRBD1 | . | CASRTGQGNGYTF | TGTGCCAGCAGGACAGGGCAGGGGAATGGCTACACCTTC
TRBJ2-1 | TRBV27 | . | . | CASSSLLQVSYNEQFF | TGTGCCAGCAGTTCCCTCCTACAGGTCTCCTACAATGAGCAGTTCTTC
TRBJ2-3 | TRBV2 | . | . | CASSEGGSTQYF | TGTGCCAGCAGTGAAGGAGGTTCTACGCAGTATTTT
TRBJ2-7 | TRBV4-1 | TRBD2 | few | CASSLGLAGRRGSYEQYF | TGCGCCAGCAGCCTGGGACTAGCGGGAAGGCGAGGCTCCTACGAGCAGTACTTC
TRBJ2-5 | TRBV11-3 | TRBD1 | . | CASSLDSMSGQGGTQYF | TGTGCCAGCAGCTTAGATTCAATGTCGGGACAGGGGGGGACCCAGTACTTC
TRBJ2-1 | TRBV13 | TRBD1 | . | CASSRDRVGNEQFF | TGTGCCAGCAGCCGGGACAGGGTGGGTAATGAGCAGTTCTTC
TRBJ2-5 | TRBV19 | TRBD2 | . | CASSLSGGMETQYF | TGTGCCAGTAGTCTGTCGGGAGGGATGGAGACCCAGTACTTC
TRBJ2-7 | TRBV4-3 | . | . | CASSQVGTNSYEQYF | TGCGCCAGCAGCCAAGTCGGGACAAACTCCTACGAGCAGTACTTC